Presented here are 8 T cell receptor beta chains from one specimen sequenced in a study of T-cell memory formation after mild COVID-19. TCRdb reprocessed the 5' RACE reads with MiXCR, giving one entry per CDR3 protein. Of under 300,000 distinct CDR3 sequences listed, about 15% are singletons. The specimen was PBMCs or a T cell subset sorted from them (not recorded which). The receptors derive from a man between 18 and 29 years old who had mild COVID-19 (a few samples of this study predate the infection). Cell type and time point are not known.

A few counts support this clonotype. V usage is TRBV5-1 and J usage is TRBJ1-1; 10 nucleotides line up with TRBD1. The CDR3 is 18 residues long. Germline CDR1 reads SGHRS; CDR2 reads YFSETQ. The J segment lost 0 bases and the V segment lost 4 bases, leaving 12 bases of the junction unmatched. CDR3 amino acids: CASSLQRDRGRMNTEAFF. In DNA, the CDR3 is TGCGCCAGCAGCCTCCAACGGGACAGGGGCAGGATGAACACTGAAGCTTTCTTT. The whole variable domain, remainder taken from reference TRBV5-1 and TRBJ1-1, is KAGVTQTPRYLIKTRGQQVTLSCSPISGHRSVSWYQQTPGQGLQFLFEYFSETQRNKGNFPGRFSGRQFSNSRSEMNVSTLELGDSALYLCASSLQRDRGRMNTEAFFGQGTRLTVV.

The chain links TRBV9 to TRBJ2-2; 9 nucleotides agree with TRBD2. Germline trimming cut 4 bases from V and 0 bases from J; bases unmatched to any gene: 7. Germline V gene sequence: CDR1 SGDLS, CDR2 YYNGEE. The CDR3 has 17 amino acids. This chain's CDR3 is CASSTSGGFANTGELFF. CDR3 nucleotides: TGTGCCAGCAGCACCAGCGGGGGGTTCGCGAACACCGGGGAGCTGTTTTTT.

CDR3 loop: CSGVGTANTEAFF. The CDR3 DNA sequence: TGCAGTGGCGTGGGGACAGCGAACACTGAAGCTTTCTTT. The chain joins TRBV20-1 to TRBJ1-1; 7 bases are a match to TRBD1. The CDR3 length is 13 residues. With V trimmed by 7 bases and J by 1 base, 6 bases remained unmatched. The germline V gene has CDR1 DFQATT and CDR2 SNEGSKA (reference sequence).

This chain connects TRBV20-1 to TRBJ2-1, with D maybe TRBD1 (6 bases). The CDR3 runs to 13 residues. Germline values: CDR1 DFQATT, CDR2 SNEGSKA (reference sequence). Trimming removed 5 bases at V and 5 bases at J, with 13 bases between. Here the CDR3 reads CSARGGRNNEQFF. As DNA, the CDR3 is TGCAGTGCTCGAGGGGGACGGAACAATGAGCAGTTCTTC.

The chain recombines TRBV20-1 with TRBJ2-3; TRBD2 agrees at 10 bases. This CDR3 contains 15 residues. V was clipped by 6 bases and J by 6 bases; unmatched bases: 12. The V gene's germline CDR1 is DFQATT and CDR2 SNEGSKA (reference sequence). CDR3 DNA sequence: TGCAGTGCCATCCCGGGTAGCGGGGGGTGGGATACGCAGTATTTT. Its protein product is CSAIPGSGGWDTQYF.

This clonotype has only a few counts. This chain connects TRBV5-1 to TRBJ2-1, with D uncertain. Germline V gene sequence: CDR1 SGHRS, CDR2 YFSETQ. CDR3 length equals 13 residues. The V end lost 0 bases, the J end lost 5 bases, and 6 bases lay between the germline ends. The CDR3 spells CASSLEVDNEQFF. In DNA form, the CDR3 reads TGCGCCAGCAGCTTGGAAGTTGACAATGAGCAGTTCTTC.

The V gene is TRBV18, the J gene TRBJ2-6; D gene unclear. This CDR3 spans 17 amino acids. CDR1 and CDR2 from the germline V gene are KGHSH and LQKENI. V lost 1 base to trimming and J lost 1 base, with 11 bases between them. CDR3 residues: CASSPLQPRSGANVLTF. CDR3 coding DNA: TGTGCCAGCTCACCACTACAGCCTCGGTCTGGGGCCAACGTCCTGACTTTC.

The chain joins TRBV6-6 to TRBJ2-6; TRBD2 agrees at 10 bases. This CDR3 has 17 residues. V shed 6 bases and J 0 bases; nucleotides not matched to a gene: 5. CDR1 and CDR2 (germline): MNHNY, SVGAGI (reference sequence). CDR3 sequence reads: CASRPSGGISGANVLTF. CDR3 DNA: TGTGCCAGCAGACCTAGCGGGGGCATCTCTGGGGCCAACGTCCTGACTTTC.